The clone carrying this T cell receptor beta chain showed up just a few times. This sample stems from a study of blood T cell repertoires in COVID-19. Study-wide background: PBMCs, B-cell-depleted T cells, or T cells were the source of the cDNA or gDNA that made up the material.

The CDR3 spans 15 residues. Germline values: CDR1 MNHEY, CDR2 SMNVEV (reference sequence). After removal of 5 bases from V and 3 bases from J, the junction contained 6 bases not matched to a gene. Some clones are missing from TCRdb's copy, which holds only in-frame ones; the method was immunoSEQ multiplex PCR. The sample has hundreds of thousands of clones, around 85% seen once. Input material: peripheral blood. The sequence was obtained from a woman aged 80 or over with acute or convalescent COVID-19. The chain couples TRBV27 to TRBJ2-7; 11 bases match TRBD2. DNA of the CDR3: TGTGCCAGCAGTGCAACCGGGACTAGCGGCTACGAGCAGTACTTC. It specifies CASSATGTSGYEQYF.